The 32 T cell receptor beta chains in this list originate from one sample, sequenced in a study of T cell responses to AZD1222 COVID-19 vaccine. Only in-frame clones appear in the TCRdb table, and some are missing; sequencing was by immunoSEQ multiplex PCR. The repertoire consists of approximately 50,000 clones, with approximately 86% occurring once and the leading ten covering 6% to 7.5%. The sample consisted of peripheral blood, taken 28 days after the second AZD1222 dose. These receptors came from an adult who received the AZD1222 COVID-19 vaccine.

The chain carries TRBV5-5 and TRBJ1-4, with 8 positions matching TRBD1. CDR1 and CDR2 from the germline V gene are SGHKS and YYEKEE (reference sequence). V was clipped by 3 bases and J by 8 bases; unmatched bases: 9. CDR3 size: 15 residues. The CDR3 coding sequence is TGTGCCAGCAGCTCAGGACAGGGACTAATCGAAAAACTGTTTTTT. It translates to CASSSGQGLIEKLFF.

CDR3 nucleotides: TGTGCCAGCTCACCTCGAAGACAGGGGAAGGTCCTAGCGGGAGTTGAGCAGTACTTC. Translation: CASSPRRQGKVLAGVEQYF. V is TRBV18 and J is TRBJ2-7, with 10 positions matching TRBD2. The CDR3 is 19 amino acids. V shed 3 bases and J 7 bases; nucleotides not matched to a gene: 21. Germline assignment: CDR1 KGHSH and CDR2 LQKENI.

The gene calls are TRBV19 and TRBJ2-1; 10 bases agree with TRBD1. The CDR3 runs to 14 residues. The V gene's germline CDR1 is LNHDA and CDR2 SQIVND (reference sequence). The ends lost 7 bases at V and 6 bases at J; junction bases unmatched: 6. CDR3 nucleotide sequence: TGTGCCAGTAATAGGGACAGGGGTGGCAATGAGCAGTTCTTC. Protein product: CASNRDRGGNEQFF. Looking up the rest from reference TRBV19 and TRBJ2-1 gives the full variable domain: DGGITQSPKYLFRKEGQNVTLSCEQNLNHDAMYWYRQDPGQGLRLIYYSQIVNDFQKGDIAEGYSVSREKKESFPLTVTSAQKNPTAFYLCASNRDRGGNEQFFGPGTRLTVL.

This chain joins TRBV6-4 and TRBJ2-1; TRBD2 matches 8 bases. Losses at the gene ends were 4 bases for V and 9 bases for J; bases not matched to a gene: 5. This CDR3 has 13 amino acids. The germline gives CDR1 MRHNA, CDR2 SNTAGT. CDR3 in DNA: TGTGCCAGCAGTGTCTTAGCGGGGACTGAGCAGTTCTTC. Protein sequence: CASSVLAGTEQFF.

In this sample, this clone turned up a few times. The chain employs TRBV10-3 and TRBJ1-5; D is undetermined. V shed 4 bases and J shed 4 bases, with 8 bases lying between them. Germline values: CDR1 ENHRY, CDR2 SYGVKD. The CDR3 length is 13 residues. Here the CDR3 reads CAISAEGNQPQHF. CDR3 nucleotide sequence: TGTGCCATCAGTGCGGAGGGAAATCAGCCCCAGCATTTT.

The chain joins TRBV3-1 (or the pseudogene TRBV3-2) to TRBJ1-2; perhaps TRBD1 as D (5 bases). The CDR3 length is 15 residues. CDR1 and CDR2 (germline): LGHDT, YNNKEL (reference sequence). V shed 0 bases and J shed 8 bases, with 16 bases lying between them. In DNA, the CDR3 is TGTGCCAGCAGCCAAGAAGGCGGGTCCAGGGAAGGCTACACCTTC. Its protein product is CASSQEGGSREGYTF.

J is TRBJ1-4 and V is TRBV6-5, with 7 bases lining up with TRBD1. In germline, CDR1 is MNHEY, CDR2 SVGAGI. The CDR3 is 13 residues long. V was pared by 6 bases and J by 8 bases, with 6 bases of the junction left unmatched. Here the CDR3 reads CASRSRGGEKLFF. The DNA for the CDR3 is TGTGCCAGCAGAAGCAGGGGGGGGGAAAAACTGTTTTTT.

This clone was detected a few times. V and J are TRBV18 and TRBJ1-2; D gene ambiguous. Germline-derived CDR1 and CDR2 are KGHSH and LQKENI. Trimming removed 3 bases from V and 8 bases from J, with 16 bases in between. The CDR3 totals 14 residues. CDR3 nucleotide sequence: TGTGCCAGCTCACCCGACCGTCGAACGGAGGGCTACACCTTC. Its translation is CASSPDRRTEGYTF.

CDR3: CASSNRPGLAGERRSEQYF. As DNA, the CDR3 is TGTGCCAGCAGCAATCGACCGGGACTAGCGGGAGAAAGAAGAAGCGAGCAGTACTTC. The V gene is TRBV21-1, the J gene TRBJ2-7; the table calls TRBD2, which could not be checked here. TRBV21-1 is listed as a pseudogene. The CDR3 extends over 19 amino acids.

This chain connects TRBV6-2 or TRBV6-3 to TRBJ1-5; 8 bases match TRBD1. V was clipped by 6 bases and J by 0 bases; unmatched bases: 10. Germline CDR1 is MNHEY and CDR2 is SVGEGT. There are 17 residues in the CDR3. The CDR3 bases are TGTGCCAGCAGCCCTCGGACAGGGAGCTATAGCAATCAGCCCCAGCATTTT. This translates into CASSPRTGSYSNQPQHF.

The chain's CDR3 is CASSLTRGQVSQPQHF. CDR3 nucleotides: TGTGCCAGCAGTTTAACCCGCGGCCAAGTCAGTCAGCCCCAGCATTTT. J is TRBJ1-5 and V is TRBV28; the D is unclear. The germline V gene has CDR1 MDHEN and CDR2 SYDVKM. Between the trimmed V and J ends, which lost 2 bases and 6 bases, there was a span of 17 bases. The CDR3 runs 16 residues.

The chain is built from TRBV2 and TRBJ2-5, with D unclear. The V gene's germline CDR1 is SNHLY and CDR2 FYNNEI. Trimming took off 4 bases at V and 3 bases at J, with 9 bases between the two ends. CDR3 length: 13 residues. CDR3 in amino acids: CASSVDSKETQYF. Here the CDR3 DNA reads TGTGCCAGCAGTGTCGACTCGAAAGAGACCCAGTACTTC.

This chain joins TRBV19 and TRBJ2-7; D perhaps matches TRBD2 (5 bases). The CDR3 has 16 residues. Trimming removed 5 bases from V and 0 bases from J, with 17 bases in between. Germline V gene lookup returns CDR1 LNHDA and CDR2 SQIVND (reference sequence). The DNA for the CDR3 is TGTGCCAGTAGTTCACTTTGGACTGCTAGCTCCTACGAGCAGTACTTC. The encoded protein is CASSSLWTASSYEQYF.

The chain combines TRBV5-1 with TRBJ2-5, with 9 positions matching TRBD2. Losses at the gene ends were 4 bases for V and 2 bases for J; bases not matched to a gene: 9. From germline, CDR1 is SGHRS and CDR2 YFSETQ. The CDR3 extends over 16 amino acids. CDR3 DNA: TGCGCCAGCAGCCGGGGGGGACTAGCTAATCAAGAGACCCAGTACTTC. This sequence encodes CASSRGGLANQETQYF.

This CDR3 reads CASSQTTSGRDTQYF. The CDR3 DNA follows: TGCGCCAGCAGCCAAACGACTAGCGGAAGAGATACGCAGTATTTT. The chain joins TRBV4-3 to TRBJ2-3; 9 bases are shared with TRBD2. The V gene end was trimmed by 2 bases and the J gene end by 5 bases; junction bases not matched to a gene: 5. The CDR3 contains 15 residues. Looked up from germline, CDR1 is LGHNA and CDR2 is YSLEER.

The chain has TRBV5-1 and TRBJ2-7, with a possible D match to TRBD2 (5 bases). CDR1 is SGHRS, CDR2 YFSETQ, per germline. The CDR3 spans 13 residues. V was shortened by 1 base and J by 5 bases, with 10 bases between the two germline ends. The CDR3 loop is CASSLTGGHEQYF. For the CDR3, the DNA is TGCGCCAGCAGCTTGACTGGAGGCCACGAGCAGTACTTC. The entire variable domain, with the rest obtained from reference TRBV5-1 and TRBJ2-7, is as follows: KAGVTQTPRYLIKTRGQQVTLSCSPISGHRSVSWYQQTPGQGLQFLFEYFSETQRNKGNFPGRFSGRQFSNSRSEMNVSTLELGDSALYLCASSLTGGHEQYFGPGTRLTVT.

J is TRBJ2-2 and V is TRBV6-5, with D possibly matching TRBD1 (6 bases). V was trimmed by 0 bases and J by 6 bases, leaving 14 bases between them. The CDR3 has 16 residues. Germline CDR1 and CDR2: MNHEY and SVGAGI. In DNA form, the CDR3 reads TGTGCCAGCAGTTACTCCAGGGGCGAAGGTGCCGGGGAGCTGTTTTTT. Protein product: CASSYSRGEGAGELFF.

This rearrangement joins TRBV6-5 to TRBJ2-4; 8 nucleotides align to TRBD1. Unmatched junction bases numbered 8, after V lost 6 bases and J lost 4 bases. The CDR3 runs 15 residues. CDR1 and CDR2 from the germline V gene are MNHEY and SVGAGI. The DNA of the CDR3 is TGTGCCAGCAGGCAGGACAGGGATTGGAAAAACATTCAGTACTTC. Translated: CASRQDRDWKNIQYF.

CDR3 coding DNA: TGTGCCAGCAGCAAACACCGGGACAGGAGAGCCTACAATGAGCAGTTCTTC. Translated, it gives CASSKHRDRRAYNEQFF. V gene TRBV21-1 combines with J gene TRBJ2-1; the table names TRBD1, a call not compared with the DNA. TRBV21-1 is designated a pseudogene. The CDR3 has 17 amino acids.

CDR3 residues: CASSIEASPNEKLFF. CDR3 nucleotide sequence: TGTGCCAGCAGCATAGAGGCTTCACCTAATGAAAAACTGTTTTTT. The chain uses TRBV4-2 and TRBJ1-4; no definite D call. Germline CDR1 LGHNA, CDR2 YNFKEQ. V lost 5 bases and J 3 bases, leaving 13 bases between the germline ends. The CDR3 is made up of 15 amino acids.

V gene TRBV6-1 combines with J gene TRBJ1-5, with D possibly TRBD1 on 5 matching bases. Germline V gives CDR1 MNHNS, CDR2 SASEGT. Trimming removed 2 bases from V and 2 bases from J, with 13 bases in between. The CDR3 has 16 amino acids. DNA for the CDR3: TGTGCCAGCAGTGAACCCGAGGCAGGGCGCAATCAGCCCCAGCATTTT. Translation: CASSEPEAGRNQPQHF.

V gene TRBV7-3 combines with J gene TRBJ2-3; TRBD2 agrees at 13 bases. The J segment lost 3 bases and the V segment lost 4 bases, leaving 4 bases of the junction unmatched. This CDR3 is built from 16 residues. Germline CDR1 SGHTA, CDR2 FQGTGA. The CDR3 spells CASSSGTSGITDTQYF. Written as DNA, the CDR3 is TGTGCCAGCAGCTCGGGGACTAGCGGGATTACAGATACGCAGTATTTT.

V usage is TRBV6-2 or TRBV6-3 and J usage is TRBJ1-1, with 8 bases fitting TRBD1. The length of the CDR3 is 14 residues. CDR1 MNHEY and CDR2 SVGEGT come from the germline V gene. V lost 4 bases, J lost 10 bases, and 11 bases stayed unmatched. Here the CDR3 DNA reads TGTGCCAGCAGTTTGACAGGGGACGCCGATGGAGCTTTCTTT. Its translation: CASSLTGDADGAFF.

The sample holds a few counts of this clone. The rearrangement links TRBV6-5 to TRBJ2-7; D assignment may be TRBD1 or TRBD2 (5 bases each). The germline V gene has CDR1 MNHEY and CDR2 SVGAGI. Trimming removed 5 bases at V and 4 bases at J, with 12 bases between. The CDR3 totals 13 residues. CDR3 in DNA: TGTGCCAGCAGTACCGGGACGTATTACGAGCAGTACTTC. Amino acid sequence: CASSTGTYYEQYF.

This chain connects TRBV6-5 to TRBJ2-5, with TRBD2 matching over 13 bases. The CDR3 runs 14 residues. Germline V gene sequence: CDR1 MNHEY, CDR2 SVGAGI. Trimming at V came to 9 bases and at J to 6 bases, leaving 7 bases not matched to a gene. CDR3 DNA: TGTGCCAGTTCGGGACTAGCGGGGCAGAAGACCCAGTACTTC. It is translated as CASSGLAGQKTQYF.

V and J are TRBV7-9 and TRBJ1-2; 7 positions agree with TRBD1. The CDR3 spans 16 residues. The germline V gene encodes CDR1 SEHNR and CDR2 FQNEAQ (reference sequence). The trim removed 7 bases at V and 2 bases at J, leaving 13 bases unmatched. CDR3 loop: CASMGTRDSQNYGYTF. In DNA, the CDR3 is TGTGCCAGCATGGGAACCCGGGACAGTCAGAACTATGGCTACACCTTC.

The gene calls are TRBV6-5 and TRBJ1-1; perhaps TRBD1 as D (5 bases). Per germline, CDR1 MNHEY and CDR2 SVGAGI. CDR3 length equals 15 residues. Trimming took off 5 bases at V and 11 bases at J, with 24 bases between the two ends. This CDR3 is CASSTLAGPRLSAFF. CDR3 DNA: TGTGCCAGCAGTACCTTGGCAGGGCCCAGATTGAGTGCTTTCTTT.

The chain uses TRBV15 and TRBJ2-7; D is unclear. V was cut by 6 bases and J by 1 base, with 10 bases left in between. Germline CDR1 reads LNHNV; CDR2 reads YYDKDF (reference sequence). The CDR3 length is 13 residues. CDR3 sequence (DNA): TGTGCCACCAGGGCCAGTGGTTCCTACGAGCAGTACTTC. Its protein is CATRASGSYEQYF. Full variable domain (missing parts from reference TRBV15 and TRBJ2-7): DAMVIQNPRYQVTQFGKPVTLSCSQTLNHNVMYWYQQKSSQAPKLLFHYYDKDFNNEADTPDNFQSRRPNTSFCFLDIRSPGLGDTAMYLCATRASGSYEQYFGPGTRLTVT.

This chain connects TRBV7-9 to TRBJ1-2, with a possible D match to TRBD1 (5 bases). Germline lookup yields CDR1 SEHNR and CDR2 FQNEAQ (reference sequence). CDR3 size: 15 residues. V was cut by 5 bases and J by 5 bases, with 18 bases left in between. The CDR3 loop reads CASSPGLGVQYGYTF. The CDR3 DNA sequence: TGTGCCAGCAGCCCGGGGTTGGGGGTACAGTATGGCTACACCTTC.

The chain employs TRBV18 and TRBJ1-1, with 11 positions matching TRBD1. V dropped 6 bases and J dropped 1; count of bases not matched to a gene: 10. Germline V gene sequence: CDR1 KGHSH, CDR2 LQKENI. This CDR3 contains 17 residues. The CDR3 sequence: CASSQGQGALKNTEAFF. The DNA for the CDR3 is TGTGCCAGCTCCCAAGGACAGGGGGCACTTAAGAACACTGAAGCTTTCTTT.

The V and J genes are TRBV18 and TRBJ2-5, with D hard to call. This CDR3 has 14 residues. Germline V lookup: CDR1 KGHSH, CDR2 LQKENI. Trimming removed 0 bases at V and 5 bases at J, with 10 bases between. The CDR3 region is CASSPPAASETQYF. Written as DNA, the CDR3 is TGTGCCAGCTCACCACCGGCAGCGTCGGAGACCCAGTACTTC.

This clone occurred once. The rearrangement links TRBV3-1 (or the pseudogene TRBV3-2) to TRBJ2-7; D gene ambiguous. The CDR3 is 16 amino acids. Germline assignment: CDR1 LGHDT and CDR2 YNNKEL (reference sequence). The V gene lost 1 base and the J gene lost 0 bases, with 13 bases spanning the gap. CDR3 region: CASSQVHQADSYEQYF. The CDR3 DNA is TGTGCCAGCAGCCAAGTTCATCAGGCGGACTCCTACGAGCAGTACTTC.